Reported below is one T cell receptor (beta chain). This receptor's antigen is unknown. Base-call qualities are not available, and no considerably larger clone is one nucleotide away. The data are from a study of blood T cell repertoires in COVID-19 (dated by TCRdb to the early 2020s). About the full investigation: The collaborator samples originated in the United States, Italy and Spain and spanned the acute and convalescent phases of COVID-19. The prospective study material was composed of cDNA or gDNA derived from T cells, B-cell-depleted T cells, or PBMCs. Subjects who had been exposed to COVID-19, were actively infected with it, or had recovered from it provided the deeply sampled blood TCRbeta repertoires that made up the dataset. A freely available public database, intended as a resource for researchers studying the immune response to SARS-CoV-2, is where the repertoires were released. The samples were drawn from the first 160 participants of the ongoing ImmuneRACE study and from over 950 subjects provided by 6 global collaborators. Sample metadata almost always included a de-identified subject ID, COVID-19 status, age in years and sex. Where available, HLA class I and class II types were taken from metadata supplied by the sample provider and were not determined by assay-based typing.

Each collaborating institution followed its own protocols to collect whole blood in K2EDTA tubes. For TCRbeta analysis, collaborator samples were shipped as frozen whole blood, as isolated PBMCs, or as DNA extracted from either sample type. V loses 6 bases, J loses 3 bases, and the germline ends lie 13 bases apart. The CDR3 numbers 14 residues from cysteine through phenylalanine. Just CDR3 DNA is preserved here, 42 bases in frame from base 1. From a lookup of the germline V gene, CDR1 and CDR2 are MNHEY and SVGAGI. TCRbeta CDR3 regions were amplified from genomic DNA using the immunoSEQ Assay, a bias-controlled multiplex PCR. As for the original processing: The number of nucleated cells in each sample was estimated from the amplification of reference gene primers within the assay. Sequence reads were collapsed and filtered to measure the absolute abundance of every unique TCRbeta CDR3 rearrangement. Productive Simpson clonality was computed per sample as the square root of Simpson's diversity index over productive rearrangements. The table comes from immuneACCESS by way of TCRdb, which keeps in-frame sequences with V and J called. Part of the clones is missing from these tables; in studies checked, under half for an unresolved V gene and the rest for unknown reasons. That table is the source of V, J and clone size, and D and trimming were worked out from the DNA. The sample table records more than 200,000 clones; around 84% of these occur just once. Roughly 4.2% of the sample comes from the top ten.

Overall study outcomes, separate from this receptor: How much clinical and demographic metadata was included differed by source and by participant, and the metadata was provided uncurated.

The source is a man in his forties or fifties with acute or convalescent COVID-19. The chain was built from TRBV6-5 and TRBJ2-3, with TRBD2 tentatively as D gene (6 bases match). The sample consisted of peripheral blood. The CDR3 region: CASSATRGTDTQYF. The nucleotide sequence is given as TGTGCCAGCAGCGCCACGCGGGGAACAGATACGCAGTATTTT.